Below, 5 T cell receptor beta chains from the same sample are listed, as sequenced in a study of T cell repertoires in cytomegalovirus infection. Each CDR3 protein is one row after TCRdb ran MiXCR on the reads. This sample carries around 530,000 distinct CDR3 sequences, less than 30% of them seen once, and the ten largest clones take roughly an eighth. Source material: PBMCs. Receptors originate from a human donor in good health (CMV status not recorded). Some clones in this sample may be carry-over from other donors' samples.

This clonotype was counted a few times. The rearrangement joins TRBV7-4 to TRBJ2-7; no clear D. The V gene's germline CDR1 is SGHVT and CDR2 SQSDAQ. Deletions cut 3 bases from V and 5 bases from J, with 5 bases between. The CDR3 loop spans 11 amino acids. The CDR3 loop reads CASSFIHEQYF. The CDR3 bases are TGTGCCAGCAGCTTCATACACGAGCAGTACTTC.

J is TRBJ1-1 and V is TRBV5-5; the D is unclear. Trimming pared 0 bases from V and 3 bases from J, leaving 12 bases between. The CDR3 has 15 amino acids. Germline assignment: CDR1 SGHKS and CDR2 YYEKEE (reference sequence). The CDR3, as DNA: TGTGCCAGCAGCTTGGAAGTAGGATCTCACACTGAAGCTTTCTTT. It specifies CASSLEVGSHTEAFF.

This clonotype was observed many times. The chain recombines TRBV7-2 with TRBJ2-5; D possibly uses TRBD1 or TRBD2 (6 bases each). Germline V gene lookup returns CDR1 SGHTA and CDR2 FQGNSA. The CDR3 runs to 13 residues. V was shortened by 5 bases and J by 5 bases, with 12 bases between the two germline ends. In DNA, the CDR3 is TGTGCCAGCAGCCGGGGGCTAGAGGAGACCCAGTACTTC. Translation gives CASSRGLEETQYF.

This clonotype was counted a single time. The chain recombines TRBV2 with TRBJ1-2; D might be TRBD1 (5 bases). CDR1 and CDR2 (germline): SNHLY, FYNNEI. V was shortened by 6 bases and J by 4 bases, with 15 bases between the two germline ends. The CDR3 consists of 14 residues. The CDR3 spells CASRRETGGYGYTF. The DNA of the CDR3 is TGTGCCAGCAGGCGGGAAACGGGGGGCTATGGCTACACCTTC.

This sequence joins TRBV7-6 and TRBJ2-3; 9 bases are a match to TRBD2. Trimming at V came to 5 bases and at J to 1 base, leaving 7 bases not matched to a gene. CDR3 length: 16 residues. CDR1 is SGHVS and CDR2 is FNYEAQ in the germline V gene. The CDR3 bases are TGTGCCAGCAGCGCGCAAATAGCGGGAGGCACAGATACGCAGTATTTT. Its translation is CASSAQIAGGTDTQYF. Together with reference TRBV7-6 and TRBJ2-3, the CDR3 gives the full variable domain: GAGVSQSPRYKVTKRGQDVALRCDPISGHVSLYWYRQALGQGPEFLTYFNYEAQQDKSGLPNDRFSAERPEGSISTLTIQRTEQRDSAMYRCASSAQIAGGTDTQYFGPGTRLTVL.